The 5 T cell receptor beta chains given below trace back to one sample, sequenced in a study of T cell responses to AZD1222 COVID-19 vaccine. TCRdb keeps only in-frame clones here, not all; method: immunoSEQ multiplex PCR. This sample has around 120,000 clones, with 70% to 90% found just once. The sample here was peripheral blood, taken on day 0 of AZD1222 vaccination. The receptors originated from an adult in good health.

The chain couples TRBV4-1 to TRBJ1-4; D gene uncertain. Germline V gives CDR1 MGHRA, CDR2 YSYEKL. The V end was cut by 1 base, the J end by 7 bases, with 7 bases between. The CDR3 is 13 residues long. This CDR3 is CASSQVGGEKLFF. The CDR3 DNA is TGCGCCAGCAGCCAAGTGGGAGGTGAAAAACTGTTTTTT.

The rearrangement links TRBV7-6 to TRBJ2-1; TRBD2 matches at 9 bases. The CDR3 has 16 amino acids. In germline, CDR1 is SGHVS, CDR2 FNYEAQ. V was clipped by 4 bases and J by 8 bases; unmatched bases: 12. The CDR3 DNA follows: TGTGCCAGCAGCTCTTTTAGCGGGAGAGGTCCAGATGAGCAGTTCTTC. It yields the protein CASSSFSGRGPDEQFF. The full variable domain, its missing parts supplied by reference TRBV7-6 and TRBJ2-1, is GAGVSQSPRYKVTKRGQDVALRCDPISGHVSLYWYRQALGQGPEFLTYFNYEAQQDKSGLPNDRFSAERPEGSISTLTIQRTEQRDSAMYRCASSSFSGRGPDEQFFGPGTRLTVL.

This clone was detected only once. V and J are TRBV11-2 and TRBJ2-3; D uncertain. Germline CDR1 is SGHAT and CDR2 is FQNNGV. CDR3 size: 16 residues. V was shortened by 7 bases and J by 1 base, with 18 bases between the two germline ends. Here the CDR3 DNA reads TGTGCCAGCACCTACACTCCCGACCCCCGCACAGATACGCAGTATTTT. Translating it yields CASTYTPDPRTDTQYF.

This clone showed up just once. V gene TRBV10-3 combines with J gene TRBJ2-7; no clear D. Germline CDR1 is ENHRY and CDR2 is SYGVKD. The CDR3 sequence is 13 residues long. V was trimmed by 0 bases and J by 5 bases, leaving 8 bases between them. The CDR3 loop reads CAISESGDDEQYF. The CDR3 DNA follows: TGTGCCATCAGTGAGTCTGGAGATGACGAGCAGTACTTC.

V gene TRBV19 combines with J gene TRBJ1-2; D is unresolved. Germline V lookup: CDR1 LNHDA, CDR2 SQIVND (reference sequence). V was trimmed by 8 bases and J by 0 bases, leaving 13 bases between them. The CDR3 is 14 residues long. As DNA, the CDR3 is TGTGCCAGTGGCCGACCCGGACCTAACTATGGCTACACCTTC. Translation: CASGRPGPNYGYTF.